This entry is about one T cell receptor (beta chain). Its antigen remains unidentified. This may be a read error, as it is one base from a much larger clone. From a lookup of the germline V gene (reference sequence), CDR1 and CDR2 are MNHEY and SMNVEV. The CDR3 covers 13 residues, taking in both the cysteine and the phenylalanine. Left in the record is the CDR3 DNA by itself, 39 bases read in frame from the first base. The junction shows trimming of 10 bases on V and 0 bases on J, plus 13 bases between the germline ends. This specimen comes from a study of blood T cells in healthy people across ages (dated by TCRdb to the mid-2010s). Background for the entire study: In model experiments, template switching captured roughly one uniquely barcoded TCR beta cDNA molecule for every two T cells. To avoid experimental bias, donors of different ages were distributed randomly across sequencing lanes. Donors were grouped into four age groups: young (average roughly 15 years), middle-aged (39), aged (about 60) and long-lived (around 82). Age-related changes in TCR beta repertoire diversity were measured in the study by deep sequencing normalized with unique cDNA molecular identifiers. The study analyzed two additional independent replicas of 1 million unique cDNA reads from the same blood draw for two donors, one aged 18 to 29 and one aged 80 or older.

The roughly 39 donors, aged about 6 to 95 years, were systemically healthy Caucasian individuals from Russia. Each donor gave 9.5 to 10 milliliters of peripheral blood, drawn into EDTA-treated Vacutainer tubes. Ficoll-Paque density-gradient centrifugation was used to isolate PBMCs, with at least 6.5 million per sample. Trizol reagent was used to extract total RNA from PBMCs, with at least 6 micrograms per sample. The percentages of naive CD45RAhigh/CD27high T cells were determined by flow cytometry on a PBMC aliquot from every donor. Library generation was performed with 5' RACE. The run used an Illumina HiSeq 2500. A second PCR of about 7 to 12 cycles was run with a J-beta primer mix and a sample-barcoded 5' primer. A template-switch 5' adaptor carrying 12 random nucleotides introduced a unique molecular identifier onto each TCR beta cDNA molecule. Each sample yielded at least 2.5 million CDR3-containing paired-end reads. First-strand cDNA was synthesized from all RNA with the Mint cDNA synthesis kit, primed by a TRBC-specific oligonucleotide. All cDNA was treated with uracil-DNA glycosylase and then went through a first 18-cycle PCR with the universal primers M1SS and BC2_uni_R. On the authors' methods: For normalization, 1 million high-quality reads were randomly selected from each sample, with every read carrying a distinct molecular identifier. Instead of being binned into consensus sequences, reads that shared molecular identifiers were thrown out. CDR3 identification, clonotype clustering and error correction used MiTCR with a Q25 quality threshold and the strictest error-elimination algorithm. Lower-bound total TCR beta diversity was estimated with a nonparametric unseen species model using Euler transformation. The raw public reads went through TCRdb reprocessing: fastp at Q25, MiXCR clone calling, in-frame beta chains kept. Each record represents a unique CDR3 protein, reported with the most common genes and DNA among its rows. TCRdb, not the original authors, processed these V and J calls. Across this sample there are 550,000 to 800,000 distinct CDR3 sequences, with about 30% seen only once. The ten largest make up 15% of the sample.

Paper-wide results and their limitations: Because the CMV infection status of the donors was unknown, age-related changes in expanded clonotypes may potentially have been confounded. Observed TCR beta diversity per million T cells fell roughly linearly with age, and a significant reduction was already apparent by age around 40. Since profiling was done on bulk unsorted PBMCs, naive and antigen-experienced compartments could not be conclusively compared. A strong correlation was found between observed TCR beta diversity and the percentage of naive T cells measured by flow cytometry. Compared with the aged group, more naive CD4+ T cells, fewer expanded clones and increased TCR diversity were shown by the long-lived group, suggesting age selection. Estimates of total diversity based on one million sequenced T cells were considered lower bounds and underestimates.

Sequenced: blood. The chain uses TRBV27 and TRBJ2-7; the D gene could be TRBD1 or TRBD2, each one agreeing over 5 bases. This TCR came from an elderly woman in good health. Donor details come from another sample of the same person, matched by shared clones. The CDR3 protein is CATRGAVSYEQYF. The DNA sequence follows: TGTGCCACCCGAGGGGCGGTCTCCTACGAGCAGTACTTC.